The present T cell receptor beta chain was sequenced within a study of response to subunit inactivated influenza vaccine. This clonotype was counted only a few times. The length of the CDR3 is 15 residues. In germline, CDR1 is ENHRY, CDR2 SYGVKD. V lost 0 bases and J lost 0, with 8 bases in between. TCRdb redid the calling of the RT-PCR reads with MiXCR, one entry per CDR3 protein. The sample contains about 170,000 distinct CDR3 sequences, about an eighth of which appear only once. The same sample was also used in a study of T cells expressing NK-cell markers. Per that study: UMIs accompanied the 5'RACE template switching by which TCR beta cDNA was made. Whether expanded NKG2C+ T cell clones were HCMV specific stayed uncertain.

This clonotype originated in a middle-aged man who received an inactivated influenza vaccine. The sequences come from CD8+ T cells sorted from PBMCs, collected about 13 days after vaccination. The chain couples TRBV10-3 to TRBJ2-5; TRBD2 might be the D (5 bases). This chain's CDR3 is CAISESDYDQETQYF. CDR3 nucleotides: TGTGCCATCAGTGAGTCTGACTACGACCAAGAGACCCAGTACTTC.